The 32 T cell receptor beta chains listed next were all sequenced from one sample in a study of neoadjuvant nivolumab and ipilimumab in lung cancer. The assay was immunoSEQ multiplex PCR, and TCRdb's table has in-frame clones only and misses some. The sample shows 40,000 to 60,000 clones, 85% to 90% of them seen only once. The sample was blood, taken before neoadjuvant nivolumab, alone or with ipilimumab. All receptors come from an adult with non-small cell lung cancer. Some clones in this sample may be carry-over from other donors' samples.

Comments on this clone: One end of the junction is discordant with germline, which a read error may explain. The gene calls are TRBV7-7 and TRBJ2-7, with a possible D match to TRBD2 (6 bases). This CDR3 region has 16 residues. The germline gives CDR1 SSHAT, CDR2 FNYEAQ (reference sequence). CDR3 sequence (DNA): TGTGCTAGCAGCCCGGTACCGGGACTGCCCTCCTACGAGCAGTACTTC. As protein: CASSPVPGLPSYEQYF.

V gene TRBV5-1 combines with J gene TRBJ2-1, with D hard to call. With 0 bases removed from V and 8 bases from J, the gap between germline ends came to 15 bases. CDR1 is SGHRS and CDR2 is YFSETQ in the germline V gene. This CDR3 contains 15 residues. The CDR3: CASSLEGPPRDEQFF. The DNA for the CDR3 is TGCGCCAGCAGCTTGGAGGGCCCTCCAAGGGATGAGCAGTTCTTC.

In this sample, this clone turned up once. CDR3 protein: CASSDSGDAGTQYF. In DNA form, the CDR3 reads TGTGCCAGCAGCGATAGCGGGGACGCTGGTACGCAGTATTTT. The rearrangement links TRBV11-1 to TRBJ2-3; 8 nucleotides align to TRBD2. Germline V gives CDR1 SGHAT, CDR2 FQDESV (reference sequence). This CDR3 spans 14 amino acids. The V segment lost 5 bases and the J segment 8 bases; nucleotides outside the gene matches: 9.

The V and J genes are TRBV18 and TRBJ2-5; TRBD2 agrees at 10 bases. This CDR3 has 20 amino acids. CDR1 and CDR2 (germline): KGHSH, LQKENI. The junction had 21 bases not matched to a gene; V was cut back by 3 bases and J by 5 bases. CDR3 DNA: TGTGCCAGCTCACCGATATCACTAGATAGCGGGAGGACGACTCCGGAGACCCAGTACTTC. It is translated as CASSPISLDSGRTTPETQYF.

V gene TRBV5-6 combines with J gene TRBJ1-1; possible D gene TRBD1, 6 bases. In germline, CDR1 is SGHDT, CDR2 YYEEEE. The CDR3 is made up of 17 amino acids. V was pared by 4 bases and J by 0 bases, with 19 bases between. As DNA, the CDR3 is TGTGCCAGCAGCAGGGGGGGGCCAATTTTCATGAACACTGAAGCTTTCTTT. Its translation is CASSRGGPIFMNTEAFF.

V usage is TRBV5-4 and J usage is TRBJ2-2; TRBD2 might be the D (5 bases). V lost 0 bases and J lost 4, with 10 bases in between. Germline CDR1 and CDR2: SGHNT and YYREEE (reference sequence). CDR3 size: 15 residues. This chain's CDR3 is CASSLALAGTGELFF. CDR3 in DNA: TGTGCCAGCAGCTTGGCCTTGGCGGGCACCGGGGAGCTGTTTTTT.

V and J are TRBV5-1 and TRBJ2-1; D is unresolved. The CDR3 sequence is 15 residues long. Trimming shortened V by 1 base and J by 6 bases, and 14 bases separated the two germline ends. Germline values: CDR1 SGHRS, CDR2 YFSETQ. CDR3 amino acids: CASSLLPTMINEQFF. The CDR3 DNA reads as TGCGCCAGCAGCTTGCTACCCACTATGATCAATGAGCAGTTCTTC.

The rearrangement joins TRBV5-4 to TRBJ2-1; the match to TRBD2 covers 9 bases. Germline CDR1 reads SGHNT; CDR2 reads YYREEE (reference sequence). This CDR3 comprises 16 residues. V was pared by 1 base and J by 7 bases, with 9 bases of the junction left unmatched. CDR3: CASSLQLAGRRNEQFF. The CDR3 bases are TGTGCCAGCAGCTTGCAACTAGCGGGTCGGCGAAATGAGCAGTTCTTC.

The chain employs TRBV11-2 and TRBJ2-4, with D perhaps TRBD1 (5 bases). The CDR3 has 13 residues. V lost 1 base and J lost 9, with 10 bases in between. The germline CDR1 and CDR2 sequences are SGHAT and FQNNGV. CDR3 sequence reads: CASSLVSTGIQYF. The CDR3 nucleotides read TGTGCCAGCAGCTTAGTAAGCACAGGCATTCAGTACTTC. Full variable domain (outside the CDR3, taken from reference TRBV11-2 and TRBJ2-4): EAGVAQSPRYKIIEKRQSVAFWCNPISGHATLYWYQQILGQGPKLLIQFQNNGVVDDSQLPKDRFSAERLKGVDSTLKIQPAKLEDSAVYLCASSLVSTGIQYFGAGTRLSVL.

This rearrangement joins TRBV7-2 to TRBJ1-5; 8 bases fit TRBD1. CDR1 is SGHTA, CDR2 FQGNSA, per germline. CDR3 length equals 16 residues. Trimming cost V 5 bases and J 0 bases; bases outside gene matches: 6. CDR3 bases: TGTGCCAGCAGCCCTCAGACAGGGGTTAGCAATCAGCCCCAGCATTTT. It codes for CASSPQTGVSNQPQHF.

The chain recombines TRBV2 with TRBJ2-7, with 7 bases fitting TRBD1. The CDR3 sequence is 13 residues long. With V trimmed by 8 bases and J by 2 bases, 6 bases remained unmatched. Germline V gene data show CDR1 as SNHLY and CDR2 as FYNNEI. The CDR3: CASAQGETYEQYF. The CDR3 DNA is TGTGCCAGCGCCCAGGGGGAAACCTACGAGCAGTACTTC.

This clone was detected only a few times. The CDR3, as DNA: TGTGCCTGGAGCAAGACGGCGAACACTGAAGCTTTCTTT. This codes for CAWSKTANTEAFF. This chain links TRBV30 with TRBJ1-1, with D uncertain. The CDR3 is 13 residues long. Between the trimmed V and J ends, which lost 3 bases and 1 base, there was a span of 9 bases. From germline, CDR1 is GTSNPN and CDR2 SVGIG (reference sequence).

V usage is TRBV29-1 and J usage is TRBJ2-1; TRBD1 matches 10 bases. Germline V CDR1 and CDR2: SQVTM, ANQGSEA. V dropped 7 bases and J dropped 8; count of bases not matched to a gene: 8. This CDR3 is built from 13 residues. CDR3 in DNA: TGCAGCGGGAGGGGACAGGGGACGCATGAGCAGTTCTTC. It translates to CSGRGQGTHEQFF.

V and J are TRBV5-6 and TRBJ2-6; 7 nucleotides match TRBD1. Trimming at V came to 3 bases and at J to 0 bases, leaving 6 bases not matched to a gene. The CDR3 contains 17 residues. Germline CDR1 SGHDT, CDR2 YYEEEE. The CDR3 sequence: CASSSGGPFSGANVLTF. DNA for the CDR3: TGTGCCAGCAGCTCAGGGGGTCCATTCTCTGGGGCCAACGTCCTGACTTTC.

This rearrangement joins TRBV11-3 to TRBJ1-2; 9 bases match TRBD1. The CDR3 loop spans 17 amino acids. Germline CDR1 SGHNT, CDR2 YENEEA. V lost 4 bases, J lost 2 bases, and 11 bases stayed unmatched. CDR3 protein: CASSSPRGTGRNYGYTF. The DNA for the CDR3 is TGTGCCAGCAGCTCCCCCCGAGGGACAGGGAGGAACTATGGCTACACCTTC.

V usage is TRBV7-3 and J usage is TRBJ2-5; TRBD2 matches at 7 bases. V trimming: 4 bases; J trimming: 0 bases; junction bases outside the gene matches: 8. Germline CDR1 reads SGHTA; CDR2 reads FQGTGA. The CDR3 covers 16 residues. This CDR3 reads CASSSFGGRNQETQYF. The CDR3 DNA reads TGTGCCAGCAGCTCCTTTGGCGGGAGAAACCAAGAGACCCAGTACTTC.

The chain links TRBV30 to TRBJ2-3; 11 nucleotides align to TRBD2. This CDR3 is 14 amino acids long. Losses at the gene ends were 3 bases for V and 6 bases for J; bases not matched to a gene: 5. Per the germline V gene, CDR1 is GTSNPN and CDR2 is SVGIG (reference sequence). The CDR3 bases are TGTGCCTGGAGGTCTAGCGGGAGGTCTGATACGCAGTATTTT. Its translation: CAWRSSGRSDTQYF.

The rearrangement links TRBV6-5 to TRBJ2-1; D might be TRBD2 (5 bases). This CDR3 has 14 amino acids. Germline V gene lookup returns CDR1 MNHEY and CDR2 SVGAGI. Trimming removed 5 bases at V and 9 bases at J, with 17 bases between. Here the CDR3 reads CASSGLAYRGEQFF. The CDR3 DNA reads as TGTGCCAGCAGTGGACTGGCTTATCGGGGTGAGCAGTTCTTC.

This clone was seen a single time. The CDR3 sequence is CSVQKLQRPYEQYF. CDR3 coding DNA: TGCAGCGTTCAAAAACTACAGAGACCTTACGAGCAGTACTTC. V and J are TRBV29-1 and TRBJ2-7; D is undetermined. The CDR3 totals 14 residues. From germline, CDR1 is SQVTM and CDR2 ANQGSEA. V gave up 5 bases and J gave up 4 bases, with 18 bases separating them.

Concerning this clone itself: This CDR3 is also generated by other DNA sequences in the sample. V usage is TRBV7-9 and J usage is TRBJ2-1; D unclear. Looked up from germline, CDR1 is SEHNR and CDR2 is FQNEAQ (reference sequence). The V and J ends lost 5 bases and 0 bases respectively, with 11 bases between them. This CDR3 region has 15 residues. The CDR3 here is CASSLPGSSYNEQFF. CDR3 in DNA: TGTGCCAGCAGCCTCCCGGGTAGCTCCTACAATGAGCAGTTCTTC.

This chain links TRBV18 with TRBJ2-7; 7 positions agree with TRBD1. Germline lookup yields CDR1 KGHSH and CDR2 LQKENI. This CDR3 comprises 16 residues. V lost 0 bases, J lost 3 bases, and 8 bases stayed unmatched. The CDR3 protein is CASSPPGPGGNYEQYF. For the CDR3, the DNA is TGTGCCAGCTCACCACCGGGGCCAGGGGGTAACTACGAGCAGTACTTC.

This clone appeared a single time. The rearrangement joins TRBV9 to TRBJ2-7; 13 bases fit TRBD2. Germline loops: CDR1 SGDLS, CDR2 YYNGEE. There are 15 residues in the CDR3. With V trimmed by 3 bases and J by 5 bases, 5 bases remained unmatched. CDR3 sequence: CASSGGLAGEDEQYF. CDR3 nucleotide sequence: TGTGCCAGCAGCGGAGGACTAGCGGGAGAGGACGAGCAGTACTTC. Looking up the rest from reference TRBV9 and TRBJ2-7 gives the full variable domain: DSGVTQTPKHLITATGQRVTLRCSPRSGDLSVYWYQQSLDQGLQFLIQYYNGEERAKGNILERFSAQQFPDLHSELNLSSLELGDSALYFCASSGGLAGEDEQYFGPGTRLTVT.

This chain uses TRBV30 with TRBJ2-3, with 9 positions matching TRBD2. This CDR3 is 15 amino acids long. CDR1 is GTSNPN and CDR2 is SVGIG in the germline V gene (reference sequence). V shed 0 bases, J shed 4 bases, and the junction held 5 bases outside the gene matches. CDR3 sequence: CAWSVSGSKSDTQYF. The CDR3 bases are TGTGCCTGGAGTGTTAGCGGGAGTAAGTCAGATACGCAGTATTTT. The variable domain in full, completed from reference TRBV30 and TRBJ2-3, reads SQTIHQWPATLVQPVGSPLSLECTVEGTSNPNLYWYRQAAGRGLQLLFYSVGIGQISSEVPQNLSASRPQDRQFILSSKKLLLSDSGFYLCAWSVSGSKSDTQYFGPGTRLTVL.

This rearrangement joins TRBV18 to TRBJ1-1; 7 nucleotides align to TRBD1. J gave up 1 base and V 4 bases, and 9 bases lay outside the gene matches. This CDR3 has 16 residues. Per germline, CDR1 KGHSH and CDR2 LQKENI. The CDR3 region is CASSRDSQLTNTEAFF. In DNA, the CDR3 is TGTGCCAGCTCACGGGACAGCCAACTAACGAACACTGAAGCTTTCTTT.

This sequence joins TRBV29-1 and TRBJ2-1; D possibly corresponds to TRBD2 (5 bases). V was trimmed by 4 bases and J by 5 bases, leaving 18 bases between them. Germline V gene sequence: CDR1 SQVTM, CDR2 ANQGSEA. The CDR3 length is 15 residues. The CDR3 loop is CSVGPGLRPHNEQFF. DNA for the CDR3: TGCAGCGTTGGACCCGGACTGAGGCCCCACAATGAGCAGTTCTTC.

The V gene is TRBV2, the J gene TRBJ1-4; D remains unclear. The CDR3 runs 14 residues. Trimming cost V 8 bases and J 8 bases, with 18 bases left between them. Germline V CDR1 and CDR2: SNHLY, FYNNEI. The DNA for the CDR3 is TGTGCCAGCTTCTTAGGAGGACGGGAGGAAAAACTGTTTTTT. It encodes CASFLGGREEKLFF.

The CDR3, as DNA: TGTGCCAGCGGACTGGCAACCGGGGAGCTGTTTTTT. Its protein product is CASGLATGELFF. V and J are TRBV5-6 and TRBJ2-2, with a possible D match to TRBD2 (5 bases). The ends were cut back, 7 bases at V and 5 bases at J, with 9 bases in the middle. CDR1 and CDR2 from the germline V gene are SGHDT and YYEEEE. This CDR3 has 12 amino acids. The entire variable domain, with the rest obtained from reference TRBV5-6 and TRBJ2-2, is as follows: DAGVTQSPTHLIKTRGQQVTLRCSPKSGHDTVSWYQQALGQGPQFIFQYYEEEERQRGNFPDRFSGHQFPNYSSELNVNALLLGDSALYLCASGLATGELFFGEGSRLTVL.

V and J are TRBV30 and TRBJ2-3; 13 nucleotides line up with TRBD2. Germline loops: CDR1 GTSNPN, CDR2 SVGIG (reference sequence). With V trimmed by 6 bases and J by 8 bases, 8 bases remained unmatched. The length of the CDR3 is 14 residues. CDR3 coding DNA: TGTGCCTGCATAGGGACTAGCGGGATAGGTACGCAGTATTTT. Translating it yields CACIGTSGIGTQYF.

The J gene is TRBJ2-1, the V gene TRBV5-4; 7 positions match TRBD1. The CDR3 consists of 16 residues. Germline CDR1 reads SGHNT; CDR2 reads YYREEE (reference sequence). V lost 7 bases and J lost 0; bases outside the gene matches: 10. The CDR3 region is CASRGGTVSSYNEQFF. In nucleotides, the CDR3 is TGTGCCAGCCGGGGTGGGACAGTGAGCTCCTACAATGAGCAGTTCTTC. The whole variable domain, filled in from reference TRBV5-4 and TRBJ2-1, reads ETGVTQSPTHLIKTRGQQVTLRCSSQSGHNTVSWYQQALGQGPQFIFQYYREEENGRGNFPPRFSGLQFPNYSSELNVNALELDDSALYLCASRGGTVSSYNEQFFGPGTRLTVL.

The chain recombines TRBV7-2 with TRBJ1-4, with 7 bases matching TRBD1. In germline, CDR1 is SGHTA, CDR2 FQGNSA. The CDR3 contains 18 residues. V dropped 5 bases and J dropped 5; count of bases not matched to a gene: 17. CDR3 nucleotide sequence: TGTGCCAGCAGCACTTACCCGACAGGGTTTGGGAAGAATGAAAAACTGTTTTTT. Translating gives CASSTYPTGFGKNEKLFF.

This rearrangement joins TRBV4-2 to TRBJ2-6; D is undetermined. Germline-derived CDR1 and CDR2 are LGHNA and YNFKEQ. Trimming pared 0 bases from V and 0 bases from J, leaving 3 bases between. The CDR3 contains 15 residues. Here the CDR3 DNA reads TGTGCCAGCAGCCAAGAGGGCTCTGGGGCCAACGTCCTGACTTTC. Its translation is CASSQEGSGANVLTF.

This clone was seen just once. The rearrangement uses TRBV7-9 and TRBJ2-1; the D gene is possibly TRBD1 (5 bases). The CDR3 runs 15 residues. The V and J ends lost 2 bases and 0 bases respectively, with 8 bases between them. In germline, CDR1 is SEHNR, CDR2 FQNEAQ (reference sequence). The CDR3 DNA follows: TGTGCCAGCAGCTTAACCGACAGCTCCTACAATGAGCAGTTCTTC. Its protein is CASSLTDSSYNEQFF.